This TCR beta chain came from a study of cytomegalovirus exposure and HLA in healthy donors. Study conclusions and caveats: Cytomegalovirus status was reportedly diagnosed by the classifier with high specificity and sensitivity. The study listed under 200 cytomegalovirus-associated TCR beta chains.

Separate from the 666-subject first cohort was the 120-subject validation cohort, to which the donors belonged. The table came from immunoSEQ multiplex PCR; TCRdb's copy has only in-frame clones and leaves some out. Counted here are approximately 220,000 clones, more than 75% occurring once; the ten biggest clones make up less than 3%. Details on this clone: The antigen is undetermined.

This sequence was found in a man aged 18 to 29 in good health and CMV-seronegative. The specimen was PBMCs.

CDR3 nucleotides: TGTGCCAGCAGTTACGTGGCATACAATGAGCAGTTCTTC. This encodes CASSYVAYNEQFF. The V and J genes are TRBV6-5 and TRBJ2-1; D remains ambiguous. V was pared by 2 bases and J by 4 bases, with 6 bases between. Germline-derived CDR1 and CDR2 are MNHEY and SVGAGI. This CDR3 region has 13 residues.